These 21 T cell receptor beta chains share one sample of origin, sequenced in a study of shared clonotypes between healthy human individuals. This table comes from immunoSEQ multiplex PCR, and its TCRdb copy is limited to in-frame clones, with some not included. Here the sample spans 2 million to 2.5 million clones, almost 96% being singletons. Sequencing was done on a sample of naive CD4+ T cells sorted from blood. Subset reported: CD45RA+ positively selected. The origin of the receptors is a man in his late teens or twenties in good health.

This chain connects TRBV30 to TRBJ2-7; D possibly matches TRBD1 or TRBD2 (5 bases each). Germline values: CDR1 GTSNPN, CDR2 SVGIG (reference sequence). The CDR3 is 13 amino acids. Trimming stripped 1 base from V and 2 bases from J, with 9 bases between. CDR3 bases: TGTGCCTGGAGTGGGGACGAAACCTACGAGCAGTACTTC. Residues: CAWSGDETYEQYF. Based on the CDR3 plus reference TRBV30 and TRBJ2-7, the full variable domain is SQTIHQWPATLVQPVGSPLSLECTVEGTSNPNLYWYRQAAGRGLQLLFYSVGIGQISSEVPQNLSASRPQDRQFILSSKKLLLSDSGFYLCAWSGDETYEQYFGPGTRLTVT.

This rearrangement joins TRBV5-4 to TRBJ2-2; D ambiguous. This CDR3 spans 16 amino acids. Trimming took 3 bases from V and 2 from J, leaving 14 bases between them. Germline V lookup: CDR1 SGHNT, CDR2 YYREEE (reference sequence). CDR3 amino acids: CASSYTAALNTGELFF. The CDR3, as DNA: TGTGCCAGCAGCTACACCGCAGCCTTAAACACCGGGGAGCTGTTTTTT.

This clone has just one count. This chain links TRBV19 with TRBJ1-1, with D perhaps matching TRBD1 (6 bases). Germline CDR1 LNHDA, CDR2 SQIVND (reference sequence). The CDR3 is 13 amino acids. V was cut by 9 bases and J by 5 bases, with 16 bases left in between. CDR3: CASDPGGGTEAFF. The CDR3 DNA reads TGTGCCAGCGATCCTGGAGGGGGGACTGAAGCTTTCTTT.

The rearrangement uses TRBV6-1 and TRBJ1-4; 7 bases map to TRBD1. Germline CDR1 is MNHNS and CDR2 is SASEGT. The CDR3 has 13 residues. V gave up 4 bases and J gave up 8 bases; unmatched junction bases: 4. The CDR3 DNA is TGTGCCAGCAGTGGGAACAGGGGCGAAAAACTGTTTTTT. It yields the protein CASSGNRGEKLFF.

Concerning this clone: Additional DNA sequences in this sample encode the identical CDR3. The chain uses TRBV5-1 and TRBJ2-3, with 8 bases lining up with TRBD1. The CDR3 spans 15 residues. The V and J ends lost 0 bases and 3 bases, in that order; junction bases with no gene match: 3. Per the germline V gene, CDR1 is SGHRS and CDR2 is YFSETQ. Here the CDR3 DNA reads TGCGCCAGCAGCTTGGGACAGGGGAGAACAGATACGCAGTATTTT. Translating it yields CASSLGQGRTDTQYF.

The chain couples TRBV6-1 to TRBJ2-5; 9 positions agree with TRBD2. The CDR3 is 19 amino acids. The V gene's germline CDR1 is MNHNS and CDR2 SASEGT. Trimming cost V 2 bases and J 4 bases; bases outside gene matches: 17. CDR3: CASSELPLAGATRGETQYF. Written as DNA, the CDR3 is TGTGCCAGCAGTGAACTCCCGTTAGCGGGGGCCACCCGCGGAGAGACCCAGTACTTC.

The chain has TRBV6-1 and TRBJ2-1; D not certain. The CDR3 is 15 residues long. The V gene's germline CDR1 is MNHNS and CDR2 SASEGT. Deletions cut 7 bases from V and 0 bases from J, with 13 bases between. The CDR3 DNA follows: TGTGCCAGCAAATGGGCTTCTGTCTCCTACAATGAGCAGTTCTTC. Its protein is CASKWASVSYNEQFF.

The CDR3 DNA is TGTGCCAGCAGCTTCGGGACTTTGGGGAGGAATGAAAAACTGTTTTTT. It yields the protein CASSFGTLGRNEKLFF. V gene TRBV5-6 combines with J gene TRBJ1-4, with D maybe TRBD1 (5 bases). The V end lost 2 bases, the J end lost 5 bases, and 16 bases lay between the germline ends. This CDR3 has 16 amino acids. Germline V gene lookup returns CDR1 SGHDT and CDR2 YYEEEE.

The CDR3 region is CASSQDAGGGYNEQFF. DNA of the CDR3: TGCGCCAGCAGCCAGGACGCGGGAGGGGGTTACAATGAGCAGTTCTTC. The V call is TRBV4-3, the J call TRBJ2-1; TRBD2 matches 9 bases. Per germline, CDR1 LGHNA and CDR2 YSLEER. This CDR3 comprises 16 residues. The J segment lost 4 bases and the V segment lost 3 bases, leaving 7 bases of the junction unmatched.

The genes are TRBV5-8 and TRBJ2-5, with 7 nucleotides matching TRBD2. The V gene's germline CDR1 is SGHTS and CDR2 YDEGEE. The CDR3 covers 17 residues. V shed 3 bases and J 3 bases; nucleotides not matched to a gene: 14. The CDR3: CASSYDSRGVPKETQYF. CDR3 nucleotides: TGTGCCAGCAGCTACGACAGCCGGGGGGTGCCGAAAGAGACCCAGTACTTC.

CDR3 DNA: TGCGCCAGCAGCTTGCGGACAGGGGGTTGGAATGAGCAGTTCTTC. Its translation is CASSLRTGGWNEQFF. The rearrangement links TRBV5-1 to TRBJ2-1, with 10 bases aligning to TRBD1. The CDR3 consists of 15 residues. Germline CDR1 SGHRS, CDR2 YFSETQ. The J segment lost 7 bases and the V segment lost 1 base, leaving 5 bases of the junction unmatched.

The chain is built from TRBV13 and TRBJ2-1; 7 positions match TRBD1. Per the germline V gene, CDR1 is PRHDT and CDR2 is FYEKMQ (reference sequence). The CDR3 is 15 amino acids. V lost 5 bases to trimming and J lost 6 bases; unmatched junction nucleotides: 10. CDR3 amino acids: CASSLRGQDLNEQFF. The CDR3 coding sequence is TGTGCCAGCAGCCTACGAGGACAGGACCTCAATGAGCAGTTCTTC.

For this clone: The germline gene is not matched at one end of the junction; a read error may be the cause. The CDR3 loop is CASSLVPVRGDF. DNA for the CDR3: TGTGCCAGCAGCTTAGTACCTGTCAGGGGGGATTTT. This chain uses TRBV11-2 with TRBJ1-5, with 7 bases lining up with TRBD1. The CDR3 extends over 12 amino acids. Per germline, CDR1 SGHAT and CDR2 FQNNGV.

This clone came up once. The V and J genes are TRBV30 and TRBJ1-1; D is ambiguous. The CDR3 covers 15 residues. CDR1 GTSNPN and CDR2 SVGIG come from the germline V gene (reference sequence). V was cut by 4 bases and J by 4 bases, with 19 bases left in between. The CDR3 loop reads CAWISPRAPGTEAFF. The DNA of the CDR3 is TGTGCCTGGATTTCCCCCCGGGCCCCTGGCACTGAAGCTTTCTTT.

V usage is TRBV19 and J usage is TRBJ2-5, with 8 bases matching TRBD1. Looked up from germline, CDR1 is LNHDA and CDR2 is SQIVND (reference sequence). J was trimmed by 2 bases and V by 3 bases; bases with no gene match: 2. CDR3 length: 14 residues. Written as DNA, the CDR3 is TGTGCCAGTAGTATCGGGGACAGGCAAGAGACCCAGTACTTC. Its protein is CASSIGDRQETQYF.

The chain couples TRBV5-4 to TRBJ2-2; D is possibly TRBD2 (6 bases). Germline V gives CDR1 SGHNT, CDR2 YYREEE (reference sequence). V was pared by 1 base and J by 0 bases, with 13 bases between. The CDR3 has 17 amino acids. CDR3: CASSLSPSDANTGELFF. The CDR3 coding sequence is TGTGCCAGCAGCTTGTCCCCTAGCGACGCGAACACCGGGGAGCTGTTTTTT.

The gene calls are TRBV11-2 and TRBJ2-3, with D tentatively TRBD2 (5 bases). Germline V gene lookup returns CDR1 SGHAT and CDR2 FQNNGV. The CDR3 covers 17 residues. Trimming left V 1 base short and J 2 bases short, with 16 bases between. CDR3 nucleotide sequence: TGTGCCAGCAGCTTAGCCCTGAGGGCGGAACACACAGATACGCAGTATTTT. This codes for CASSLALRAEHTDTQYF.

This clone occurred once. V usage is TRBV30 and J usage is TRBJ1-2, with a weak D call TRBD1 (6 bases). This CDR3 is built from 16 residues. From germline, CDR1 is GTSNPN and CDR2 SVGIG (reference sequence). Trimming took off 1 base at V and 2 bases at J, with 17 bases between the two ends. This chain's CDR3 is CAWSARQALRNYGYTF. For the CDR3, the DNA is TGTGCCTGGAGTGCGAGACAGGCCCTGAGGAACTATGGCTACACCTTC.

This chain joins TRBV29-1 and TRBJ1-2; the D is unclear. V dropped 2 bases and J dropped 7 bases, with 8 bases sitting between them. CDR1 and CDR2 (germline): SQVTM, ANQGSEA. The CDR3 length is 11 residues. The CDR3 bases are TGCAGCGTTGAACGGGATGGTGGCTACACCTTC. Encoded protein: CSVERDGGYTF.

This chain links TRBV5-4 with TRBJ2-2; D call uncertain. Germline assignment: CDR1 SGHNT and CDR2 YYREEE (reference sequence). V lost 0 bases to trimming and J lost 0 bases, with 6 bases between them. This CDR3 has 15 residues. DNA of the CDR3: TGTGCCAGCAGCTTGGTTCCGGCGAACACCGGGGAGCTGTTTTTT. This gives the protein CASSLVPANTGELFF.

The CDR3 loop is CATSDREAYEQYF. In DNA, the CDR3 is TGTGCCACCTCGGACAGGGAGGCATACGAGCAGTACTTC. The chain combines TRBV7-9 with TRBJ2-7; TRBD1 matches at 8 bases. J was trimmed by 4 bases and V by 10 bases; bases with no gene match: 9. The CDR3 length is 13 residues. Germline-derived CDR1 and CDR2 are SEHNR and FQNEAQ (reference sequence).